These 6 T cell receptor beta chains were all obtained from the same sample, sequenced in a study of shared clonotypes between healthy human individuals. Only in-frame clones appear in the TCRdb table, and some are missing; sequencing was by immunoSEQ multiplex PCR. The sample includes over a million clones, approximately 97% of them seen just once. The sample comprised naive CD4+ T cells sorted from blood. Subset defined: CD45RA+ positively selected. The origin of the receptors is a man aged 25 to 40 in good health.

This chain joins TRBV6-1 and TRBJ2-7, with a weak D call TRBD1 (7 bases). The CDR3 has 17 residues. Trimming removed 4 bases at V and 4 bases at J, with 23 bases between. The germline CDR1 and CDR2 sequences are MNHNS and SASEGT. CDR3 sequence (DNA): TGTGCCAGCAGTGCTCCCTCCGGCGCAGGGGGGTGGTACGAGCAGTACTTC. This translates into CASSAPSGAGGWYEQYF.

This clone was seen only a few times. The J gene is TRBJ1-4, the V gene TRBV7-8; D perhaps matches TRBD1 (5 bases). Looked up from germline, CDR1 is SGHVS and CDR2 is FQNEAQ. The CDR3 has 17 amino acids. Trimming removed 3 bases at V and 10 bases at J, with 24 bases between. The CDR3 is CASSFIASGTQFSKLFF. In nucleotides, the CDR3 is TGTGCCAGCAGCTTCATCGCATCAGGGACTCAATTCTCAAAACTGTTTTTT.

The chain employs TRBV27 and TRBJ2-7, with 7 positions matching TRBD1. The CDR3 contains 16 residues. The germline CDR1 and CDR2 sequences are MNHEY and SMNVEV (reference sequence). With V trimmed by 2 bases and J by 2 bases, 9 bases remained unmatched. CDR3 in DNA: TGTGCCAGCAGTTTACAAACAGGGGCCGGCCCCTACGAGCAGTACTTC. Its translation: CASSLQTGAGPYEQYF.

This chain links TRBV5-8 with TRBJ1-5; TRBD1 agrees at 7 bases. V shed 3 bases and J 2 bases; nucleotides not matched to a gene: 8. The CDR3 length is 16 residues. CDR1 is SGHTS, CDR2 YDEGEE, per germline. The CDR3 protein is CASSSNSGQRNQPQHF. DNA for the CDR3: TGTGCCAGCAGCTCGAATTCGGGACAGCGCAATCAGCCCCAGCATTTT.

Here the CDR3 DNA reads TGTGCCAGCAGTTACCGGGACCCGAACTATGGCTACACCTTC. It specifies CASSYRDPNYGYTF. The chain employs TRBV6-5 and TRBJ1-2; the D gene is possibly TRBD1 (5 bases). The CDR3 loop spans 14 amino acids. Germline V CDR1 and CDR2: MNHEY, SVGAGI. V lost 2 bases and J 2 bases, leaving 9 bases between the germline ends.

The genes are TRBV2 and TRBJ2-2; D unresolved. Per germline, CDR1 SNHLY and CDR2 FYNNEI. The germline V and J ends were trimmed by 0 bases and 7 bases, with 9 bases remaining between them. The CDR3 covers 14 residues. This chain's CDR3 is CASSEAKGIGELFF. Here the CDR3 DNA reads TGTGCCAGCAGTGAAGCAAAAGGGATCGGGGAGCTGTTTTTT.